Listed below are T cell receptor beta chains from one sample, sequenced in a study of post-analysis software for immune sequencing data. TCRdb re-derived calls from the PCR reads in MiXCR, one entry per CDR3 protein. The data show roughly 580,000 distinct CDR3 sequences, about 40% seen once. Material for sequencing was blood. These receptors all come from a girl aged 10-17 years with multiple sclerosis. CDR3s include the opening cysteine and the closing phenylalanine or tryptophan. The D gene is left open where the match is weak. Expanded clones get a size class; other rows say once, few or many, or leave the size out.

J gene: TRBJ1-2
D gene: .
clone size: few
V gene: TRBV27
CDR3 protein: CASSATGGFYGYTF
CDR3 DNA: TGTGCCAGCAGCGCTACCGGGGGCTTCTATGGCTACACCTTC

J gene: TRBJ2-7
D gene: .
clone size: .
V gene: TRBV10-3
CDR3 protein: CAISDPPQQGSYEQYF
CDR3 DNA: TGTGCCATCAGTGACCCGCCCCAACAGGGCTCCTACGAGCAGTACTTC

J gene: TRBJ1-2
D gene: .
clone size: .
V gene: TRBV12-3/TRBV12-4
CDR3 protein: CASRRDFPREDYGYTF
CDR3 DNA: TGTGCCAGCAGGAGGGACTTCCCAAGGGAGGACTATGGCTACACCTTC

J gene: TRBJ2-5
D gene: .
clone size: many
V gene: TRBV6-6
CDR3 protein: CASSYRTGQTQYF
CDR3 DNA: TGTGCCAGCAGCTACAGGACTGGGCAGACCCAGTACTTC

J gene: TRBJ2-1
D gene: .
clone size: .
V gene: TRBV29-1
CDR3 protein: CSVEDRGRSYNEQFF
CDR3 DNA: TGCAGCGTTGAAGATAGGGGGAGGTCCTACAATGAGCAGTTCTTC

J gene: TRBJ2-7
D gene: TRBD1
clone size: .
V gene: TRBV27
CDR3 protein: CASSSVTGAYEQYF
CDR3 DNA: TGTGCCAGCAGTTCCGTGACAGGGGCTTACGAGCAGTACTTC

J gene: TRBJ1-5
D gene: .
clone size: .
V gene: TRBV7-8
CDR3 protein: CASSLGSGHNQPQHF
CDR3 DNA: TGTGCCAGCAGCTTAGGGTCGGGGCACAATCAGCCCCAGCATTTT

J gene: TRBJ1-2
D gene: .
clone size: once
V gene: TRBV6-5
CDR3 protein: CASSYESATSYGYTF
CDR3 DNA: TGTGCCAGCAGTTACGAGAGCGCCACCTCTTATGGCTACACCTTC

J gene: TRBJ1-5
D gene: .
clone size: .
V gene: TRBV9
CDR3 protein: CASSVSPWAGGNQPQHF
CDR3 DNA: TGTGCCAGCAGCGTATCCCCTTGGGCAGGGGGCAATCAGCCCCAGCATTTT

J gene: TRBJ2-1
D gene: TRBD2
clone size: few
V gene: TRBV5-5
CDR3 protein: CASSLWPSGDNEQFF
CDR3 DNA: TGTGCCAGCAGCTTGTGGCCTAGCGGTGACAATGAGCAGTTCTTC

J gene: TRBJ2-7
D gene: .
clone size: few
V gene: TRBV7-2
CDR3 protein: CASSLVGTSPYEQYF
CDR3 DNA: TGTGCCAGCAGCTTAGTGGGGACCAGCCCCTACGAGCAGTACTTC

J gene: TRBJ2-1
D gene: .
clone size: few
V gene: TRBV5-5
CDR3 protein: CASSLTSRGNEQFF
CDR3 DNA: TGTGCCAGCAGCTTAACTAGCAGGGGTAATGAGCAGTTCTTC

J gene: TRBJ2-7
D gene: .
clone size: .
V gene: TRBV11-3
CDR3 protein: CASSPIRLSTYEQYF
CDR3 DNA: TGTGCCAGCAGCCCGATCAGGCTTAGCACCTACGAGCAGTACTTC

J gene: TRBJ2-5
D gene: TRBD2
clone size: .
V gene: TRBV4-1
CDR3 protein: CASSQSPGLAGQETQYF
CDR3 DNA: TGCGCCAGCAGCCAATCACCGGGACTAGCGGGGCAAGAGACCCAGTACTTC

J gene: TRBJ2-1
D gene: TRBD2
clone size: .
V gene: TRBV10-3
CDR3 protein: CALGASSAGVEQFF
CDR3 DNA: TGTGCCCTTGGGGCTAGCTCAGCGGGGGTTGAGCAGTTCTTC

J gene: TRBJ2-5
D gene: .
clone size: .
V gene: TRBV29-1
CDR3 protein: CSVDIGTSQETQYF
CDR3 DNA: TGCAGCGTTGATATAGGGACTTCCCAAGAGACCCAGTACTTC

J gene: TRBJ2-5
D gene: TRBD2
clone size: .
V gene: TRBV4-1
CDR3 protein: CASSRLAGGPQETQYF
CDR3 DNA: TGCGCCAGCAGCCGGCTAGCGGGGGGGCCCCAAGAGACCCAGTACTTC

J gene: TRBJ2-1
D gene: .
clone size: .
V gene: TRBV25-1
CDR3 protein: CASSARPGYNEQFF
CDR3 DNA: TGTGCCAGCAGTGCTCGGCCTGGATACAATGAGCAGTTCTTC

J gene: TRBJ2-5
D gene: TRBD2
clone size: few
V gene: TRBV4-2
CDR3 protein: CASSPRTSGVETQYF
CDR3 DNA: TGTGCCAGCAGCCCTAGGACTAGCGGGGTAGAGACCCAGTACTTC

J gene: TRBJ1-1
D gene: .
clone size: .
V gene: TRBV7-9
CDR3 protein: CASSLQQAEAFF
CDR3 DNA: TGTGCCAGCAGCCTACAACAGGCGGAAGCTTTCTTT

J gene: TRBJ1-2
D gene: .
clone size: few
V gene: TRBV12-3/TRBV12-4
CDR3 protein: CASSFLQGSYGYTF
CDR3 DNA: TGTGCCAGCAGTTTCCTACAGGGCAGCTATGGCTACACCTTC

J gene: TRBJ1-5
D gene: TRBD1
clone size: few
V gene: TRBV20-1
CDR3 protein: CSARDRGHPNQPQHF
CDR3 DNA: TGCAGTGCTAGGGACAGGGGGCACCCCAATCAGCCCCAGCATTTT

J gene: TRBJ2-7
D gene: .
clone size: .
V gene: TRBV10-3
CDR3 protein: CAIRNPPGVYEQYF
CDR3 DNA: TGTGCCATCAGGAACCCCCCCGGGGTCTACGAGCAGTACTTC

J gene: TRBJ2-6
D gene: .
clone size: .
V gene: TRBV10-3
CDR3 protein: CAISEAEGGGTGANVLTF
CDR3 DNA: TGTGCCATCAGTGAGGCCGAGGGGGGTGGAACTGGGGCCAACGTCCTGACTTTC

J gene: TRBJ2-7
D gene: TRBD2
clone size: few
V gene: TRBV9
CDR3 protein: CASSVGLAVYEQYF
CDR3 DNA: TGTGCCAGCAGCGTGGGACTAGCGGTCTACGAGCAGTACTTC

J gene: TRBJ1-4
D gene: .
clone size: .
V gene: TRBV5-5
CDR3 protein: CASSPRPGPNEKLFF
CDR3 DNA: TGTGCCAGCAGCCCTCGCCCAGGGCCTAATGAAAAACTGTTTTTT

J gene: TRBJ2-7
D gene: .
clone size: .
V gene: TRBV7-2
CDR3 protein: CASSLAHSGTYEQYF
CDR3 DNA: TGTGCCAGCAGCTTAGCTCATTCAGGGACTTACGAGCAGTACTTC

J gene: TRBJ2-1
D gene: .
clone size: .
V gene: TRBV14
CDR3 protein: CASSQGGQSSYNEQFF
CDR3 DNA: TGTGCCAGCAGCCAAGGAGGACAGAGCTCCTACAATGAGCAGTTCTTC

J gene: TRBJ2-1
D gene: TRBD2
clone size: .
V gene: TRBV20-1
CDR3 protein: CSARKTSGGTSYNEQFF
CDR3 DNA: TGCAGTGCTCGTAAGACTAGCGGGGGCACCTCCTACAATGAGCAGTTCTTC

J gene: TRBJ2-4
D gene: .
clone size: .
V gene: TRBV20-1
CDR3 protein: CSARQGVRLLQYF
CDR3 DNA: TGCAGTGCTAGACAGGGTGTGAGGCTGCTTCAGTACTTC

J gene: TRBJ1-1
D gene: TRBD1
clone size: few
V gene: TRBV27
CDR3 protein: CASSLTVYGTGATEAFF
CDR3 DNA: TGTGCCAGCAGTTTAACAGTGTACGGGACAGGGGCCACTGAAGCTTTCTTT

J gene: TRBJ1-2
D gene: .
clone size: .
V gene: TRBV10-3
CDR3 protein: CAISEEGLEGYTF
CDR3 DNA: TGTGCCATCAGTGAGGAGGGGTTGGAGGGCTACACCTTC

J gene: TRBJ1-2
D gene: TRBD1
clone size: .
V gene: TRBV11-3
CDR3 protein: CASSLGGGRGIYGYTF
CDR3 DNA: TGTGCCAGCAGCTTAGGTGGCGGCAGGGGGATCTATGGCTACACCTTC

J gene: TRBJ2-7
D gene: TRBD2
clone size: .
V gene: TRBV7-6
CDR3 protein: CASSPTSGTYNEQYF
CDR3 DNA: TGTGCCAGCAGCCCGACTAGCGGAACCTACAATGAGCAGTACTTC

J gene: TRBJ2-7
D gene: .
clone size: .
V gene: TRBV10-3
CDR3 protein: CAISESIGNWRSSYEQYF
CDR3 DNA: TGTGCCATCAGTGAGTCGATCGGAAATTGGCGGAGCTCCTACGAGCAGTACTTC

J gene: TRBJ1-6
D gene: .
clone size: .
V gene: TRBV4-1
CDR3 protein: CASSQDTTGYNSPLHF
CDR3 DNA: TGCGCCAGCAGCCAAGACACGACGGGGTATAATTCACCCCTCCACTTT

J gene: TRBJ1-1
D gene: .
clone size: .
V gene: TRBV7-9
CDR3 protein: CASSFASGGPEAFF
CDR3 DNA: TGTGCCAGCAGCTTCGCCTCGGGGGGTCCTGAAGCTTTCTTT

J gene: TRBJ1-2
D gene: TRBD1
clone size: .
V gene: TRBV4-1
CDR3 protein: CASSPGVIGDSNYGYTF
CDR3 DNA: TGCGCCAGCAGCCCAGGGGTTATAGGGGACAGCAACTATGGCTACACCTTC

J gene: TRBJ2-5
D gene: TRBD2
clone size: .
V gene: TRBV10-3
CDR3 protein: CAISESGTTETQYF
CDR3 DNA: TGTGCCATCAGTGAAAGCGGGACTACCGAGACTCAGTACTTC

J gene: TRBJ2-7
D gene: TRBD1
clone size: .
V gene: TRBV12-3/TRBV12-4
CDR3 protein: CASSFSQGDEQYF
CDR3 DNA: TGTGCCAGCAGTTTTTCCCAGGGGGACGAGCAGTACTTC

J gene: TRBJ2-6
D gene: .
clone size: .
V gene: TRBV19
CDR3 protein: CASSTRTTSNSGANVLTF
CDR3 DNA: TGTGCCAGTAGTACGAGGACAACTTCGAACTCTGGGGCCAACGTCCTGACTTTC

J gene: TRBJ2-5
D gene: .
clone size: .
V gene: TRBV2
CDR3 protein: CASSVFGRGGRETQYF
CDR3 DNA: TGTGCCAGCAGTGTTTTTGGCAGGGGAGGCCGGGAGACCCAGTACTTC

J gene: TRBJ1-5
D gene: .
clone size: .
V gene: TRBV6-1
CDR3 protein: CASTRQGTGQPQHF
CDR3 DNA: TGTGCCAGCACCCGACAAGGGACGGGTCAGCCCCAGCATTTT

J gene: TRBJ2-3
D gene: .
clone size: .
V gene: TRBV12-3/TRBV12-4
CDR3 protein: CASSWRGGSTDTQYF
CDR3 DNA: TGTGCCAGCAGCTGGAGGGGGGGCAGCACAGATACGCAGTATTTT

J gene: TRBJ2-5
D gene: .
clone size: .
V gene: TRBV20-1
CDR3 protein: CSAAGAHWAYQETQYF
CDR3 DNA: TGCAGTGCTGCTGGGGCTCATTGGGCCTACCAAGAGACCCAGTACTTC

J gene: TRBJ2-7
D gene: .
clone size: .
V gene: TRBV12-3/TRBV12-4
CDR3 protein: CASSFRIGQGGYEQYF
CDR3 DNA: TGTGCCAGCAGTTTCCGCATTGGACAAGGGGGCTACGAGCAGTACTTC

J gene: TRBJ2-1
D gene: TRBD1
clone size: .
V gene: TRBV6-1
CDR3 protein: CASSELGQGPYEQFF
CDR3 DNA: TGTGCCAGCAGTGAACTGGGACAGGGACCCTACGAGCAGTTCTTC

J gene: TRBJ1-6
D gene: .
clone size: few
V gene: TRBV12-3/TRBV12-4
CDR3 protein: CASSFSYNSPLHF
CDR3 DNA: TGTGCCAGCAGTTTTTCCTATAATTCACCCCTCCACTTT

J gene: TRBJ2-1
D gene: TRBD2
clone size: once
V gene: TRBV4-1
CDR3 protein: CASSQGVSGGRTYNEQFF
CDR3 DNA: TGCGCCAGCAGCCAAGGCGTTAGCGGGGGGCGGACCTACAATGAGCAGTTCTTC

J gene: TRBJ1-2
D gene: .
clone size: .
V gene: TRBV7-9
CDR3 protein: CASSPIRGEGYTF
CDR3 DNA: TGTGCCAGCAGCCCCATTAGGGGCGAGGGCTACACCTTC

J gene: TRBJ1-5
D gene: .
clone size: .
V gene: TRBV7-2
CDR3 protein: CASSLRDSSNQPQHF
CDR3 DNA: TGTGCCAGCAGCTTACGGGATTCTAGCAATCAGCCCCAGCATTTT

J gene: TRBJ2-7
D gene: .
clone size: few
V gene: TRBV27
CDR3 protein: CASSLSLRRVYEQYF
CDR3 DNA: TGTGCCAGCAGTTTATCCCTTCGCAGGGTCTACGAGCAGTACTTC

J gene: TRBJ1-2
D gene: TRBD1
clone size: .
V gene: TRBV2
CDR3 protein: CASRDGQGLKGGYTF
CDR3 DNA: TGTGCCAGCAGAGACGGACAGGGCCTTAAAGGTGGCTACACCTTC

J gene: TRBJ2-1
D gene: .
clone size: .
V gene: TRBV4-1
CDR3 protein: CASSQDRAGVSSYNEQFF
CDR3 DNA: TGCGCCAGCAGCCAAGATAGGGCTGGCGTAAGCTCCTACAATGAGCAGTTCTTC

J gene: TRBJ2-1
D gene: TRBD2
clone size: .
V gene: TRBV29-1
CDR3 protein: CSVVVGLAYNEQFF
CDR3 DNA: TGCAGCGTTGTAGTAGGACTAGCCTACAATGAGCAGTTCTTC

J gene: TRBJ1-2
D gene: .
clone size: few
V gene: TRBV20-1
CDR3 protein: CSARDRGDGYTF
CDR3 DNA: TGCAGTGCTAGAGATCGCGGGGATGGCTACACCTTC

J gene: TRBJ1-1
D gene: .
clone size: .
V gene: TRBV20-1
CDR3 protein: CSARDRGVPNTEAFF
CDR3 DNA: TGCAGTGCTAGAGATCGAGGGGTCCCGAACACTGAAGCTTTCTTT

J gene: TRBJ1-2
D gene: TRBD1
clone size: .
V gene: TRBV20-1
CDR3 protein: CSARLHRGLDGYTF
CDR3 DNA: TGCAGTGCTAGACTACACAGGGGGCTCGATGGCTACACCTTC

J gene: TRBJ2-7
D gene: .
clone size: few
V gene: TRBV3-1
CDR3 protein: CASSTNPAGGIEQYF
CDR3 DNA: TGTGCCAGCAGCACGAACCCGGCTGGCGGGATCGAGCAGTACTTC